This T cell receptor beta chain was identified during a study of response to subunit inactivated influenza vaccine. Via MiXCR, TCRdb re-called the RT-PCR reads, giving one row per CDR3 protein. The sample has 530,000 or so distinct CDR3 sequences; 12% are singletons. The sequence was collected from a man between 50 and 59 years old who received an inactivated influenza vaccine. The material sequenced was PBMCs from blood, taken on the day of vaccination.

The CDR3 here is CASSLWGLPYNEQFF. The DNA of the CDR3 is TGTGCCAGCAGCTTATGGGGACTCCCATACAATGAGCAGTTCTTC. The chain uses TRBV13 and TRBJ2-1; D possibly corresponds to TRBD2 (6 bases). The CDR3 has 15 residues. Trimming removed 2 bases from V and 4 bases from J, with 12 bases in between. The germline gives CDR1 PRHDT, CDR2 FYEKMQ (reference sequence).